The 27 T cell receptor beta chains below all came from one sample that was sequenced in a study of early T cells in non-severe SARS-CoV-2 infection (dated by TCRdb to about 2021). The library was obtained by 5' RACE. Sequencing relied on a NextSeq 500. TCRdb reanalyzed the raw reads on its own, using fastp at Q25 for trimming and MiXCR for clone calling, and kept in-frame beta chains. Rows matching on CDR3 protein sequence are summarized as one entry with the most common DNA and genes. Recorded for this sample are 70,000 to 95,000 distinct CDR3 sequences; about 11% of them occurred a single time. The ten largest make up 4.7% of the sample. The specimen sequenced was whole blood. These TCRs come from an adult who was a healthcare worker with PCR-confirmed SARS-CoV-2 infection or an uninfected control (not recorded which).

This clonotype appeared many times. The gene calls are TRBV1 and TRBJ2-1; the D segment call TRBD1 is taken from the table without a DNA check. TRBV1 is a documented pseudogene. This CDR3 is built from 16 residues. The CDR3, as DNA: TGCACCAGCAGCACCGAAATCCGGGGGGCGAGCAATGAGCAGTTCTTC. It codes for CTSSTEIRGASNEQFF.

This clonotype was detected many times. The chain carries TRBV6-1 and TRBJ1-4; D may be TRBD1 (6 bases). Germline V gene data show CDR1 as MNHNS and CDR2 as SASEGT. The CDR3 is 17 amino acids. Trimming took off 3 bases at V and 0 bases at J, with 14 bases between the two ends. CDR3: CASSDALNRATNEKLFF. The DNA for the CDR3 is TGTGCCAGCAGTGACGCGCTAAACAGGGCAACTAATGAAAAACTGTTTTTT.

This clonotype appeared many times. The chain has TRBV7-2 and TRBJ1-1, with D uncertain. Germline CDR1 SGHTA, CDR2 FQGNSA. There are 15 residues in the CDR3. Trimming stripped 5 bases from V and 5 bases from J, with 18 bases between. CDR3 sequence: CASSQRTATDTEAFF. In DNA, the CDR3 is TGTGCCAGCAGCCAACGGACCGCAACGGATACTGAAGCTTTCTTT.

At least ten counts were recorded for this clonotype. The V gene is TRBV19, the J gene TRBJ1-5, with 8 bases fitting TRBD1. CDR3 size: 13 residues. J gave up 6 bases and V 10 bases, and 8 bases lay outside the gene matches. Germline CDR1 reads LNHDA; CDR2 reads SQIVND (reference sequence). The CDR3 here is CATTGQGGQPQHF. The CDR3 DNA is TGTGCCACTACTGGACAGGGAGGTCAGCCCCAGCATTTT.

The table lists this clonotype with a few counts. The chain is built from TRBV2 and TRBJ2-1; possibly TRBD2 for D (7 bases). This CDR3 has 15 residues. Germline CDR1 reads SNHLY; CDR2 reads FYNNEI. With 3 bases removed from V and 0 bases from J, the gap between germline ends came to 9 bases. CDR3 region: CASSDAGASYNEQFF. Here the CDR3 DNA reads TGTGCCAGCAGTGATGCGGGGGCCTCCTACAATGAGCAGTTCTTC.

The V and J genes are TRBV2 and TRBJ1-5; D might be TRBD1 (5 bases). Trimming shortened V by 4 bases and J by 4 bases, and 8 bases separated the two germline ends. CDR3 length: 13 residues. Germline CDR1 SNHLY, CDR2 FYNNEI. CDR3 loop: CASSGQPNQPQHF. The CDR3 nucleotides read TGTGCCAGCAGTGGACAGCCGAATCAGCCCCAGCATTTT.

Ten or more counts support this clonotype. CDR3 in amino acids: CASSQGHQETQYF. The CDR3 DNA sequence: TGTGCCAGCAGTCAGGGCCATCAAGAGACCCAGTACTTC. The J gene is TRBJ2-5, the V gene TRBV27, with D perhaps matching TRBD1 (5 bases). Germline V gene sequence: CDR1 MNHEY, CDR2 SMNVEV (reference sequence). The CDR3 is 13 amino acids. The V end was cut by 5 bases, the J end by 2 bases, with 9 bases between.

This rearrangement joins TRBV29-1 to TRBJ1-2; D is uncertain. The CDR3 totals 12 residues. Germline V gene data show CDR1 as SQVTM and CDR2 as ANQGSEA. Trimming pared 4 bases from V and 8 bases from J, leaving 14 bases between. CDR3 sequence (DNA): TGCAGCGTTGGTTCGGCAGTTATGGGCTACACCTTC. This translates into CSVGSAVMGYTF.

Concerning this clonotype: Relative to the germline gene, one junction end is altered; a read error may explain this. The chain joins TRBV29-1 to TRBJ1-1, with D hard to call. CDR1 is SQVTM, CDR2 ANQGSEA, per germline. The CDR3 sequence is 12 residues long. The chain's CDR3 is CSGEVPGTEAFF. The CDR3 nucleotides read TGCAGCGGTGAAGTCCCGGGGACTGAAGCTTTCTTT.

This clonotype was detected a few times. The V call is TRBV19, the J call TRBJ2-1; 7 bases match TRBD1. J gave up 7 bases and V 0 bases, and 12 bases lay outside the gene matches. CDR1 and CDR2 from the germline V gene are LNHDA and SQIVND (reference sequence). The length of the CDR3 is 17 residues. The CDR3 spells CASSIDLSTGSTNEQFF. The CDR3 DNA reads TGTGCCAGTAGTATAGATCTGTCGACAGGGTCCACGAATGAGCAGTTCTTC.

This clonotype was found many times. This rearrangement joins TRBV3-1 to TRBJ1-5; D is unclear. The V end lost 2 bases, the J end lost 0 bases, and 14 bases lay between the germline ends. Germline V lookup: CDR1 LGHDT, CDR2 YNNKEL (reference sequence). CDR3 length: 17 residues. The CDR3 sequence: CASSQKVRSYSNQPQHF. The CDR3 DNA reads as TGTGCCAGCAGCCAAAAGGTTAGGAGTTATAGCAATCAGCCCCAGCATTTT.

The rearrangement links TRBV27 to TRBJ1-4; no definite D call. The CDR3 runs 14 residues. Looked up from germline, CDR1 is MNHEY and CDR2 is SMNVEV (reference sequence). V lost 3 bases and J 5 bases, leaving 10 bases between the germline ends. CDR3 sequence: CASSFGLSNEKLFF. The CDR3, as DNA: TGTGCCAGCAGTTTTGGTTTGTCGAATGAAAAACTGTTTTTT.

This clonotype was picked up many times. The chain links TRBV4-3 to TRBJ1-4; 8 bases align to TRBD1. V gave up 4 bases and J gave up 5 bases; unmatched junction bases: 9. CDR3 length: 16 residues. The germline CDR1 and CDR2 sequences are LGHNA and YSLEER. The CDR3 sequence: CASSPLGAGGNEKLFF. In DNA form, the CDR3 reads TGCGCCAGCAGCCCCCTGGGTGCAGGGGGCAATGAAAAACTGTTTTTT.

This clonotype has ten or more counts. This rearrangement joins TRBV12-3 or TRBV12-4 to TRBJ2-3; 12 bases map to TRBD2. V was pared by 6 bases and J by 11 bases, with 12 bases of the junction left unmatched. The CDR3 consists of 15 residues. The CDR3 DNA is TGTGCCAGCAGACCGGGACTAGCGGGCCCTGGGGAGCAGTATTTT. Its translation: CASRPGLAGPGEQYF.

This clonotype was counted a single time. The chain combines TRBV5-4 with TRBJ2-7; D tentatively reads TRBD1 or TRBD2 (6 bases each). The germline gives CDR1 SGHNT, CDR2 YYREEE (reference sequence). V lost 2 bases and J 5 bases, leaving 17 bases between the germline ends. The CDR3 contains 15 residues. The DNA of the CDR3 is TGTGCCAGCAGCTTACCGGGGGACATTACGGACGAGCAGTACTTC. It translates to CASSLPGDITDEQYF. Together with reference TRBV5-4 and TRBJ2-7, the CDR3 gives the full variable domain: ETGVTQSPTHLIKTRGQQVTLRCSSQSGHNTVSWYQQALGQGPQFIFQYYREEENGRGNFPPRFSGLQFPNYSSELNVNALELDDSALYLCASSLPGDITDEQYFGPGTRLTVT.

This clonotype came up many times. The chain joins TRBV29-1 to TRBJ2-5, with D tentatively TRBD2 (5 bases). Trimming removed 1 base at V and 5 bases at J, with 8 bases between. The CDR3 spans 12 residues. The germline V gene has CDR1 SQVTM and CDR2 ANQGSEA. The CDR3 DNA reads TGCAGCGTTGAAGCGGGCGGGGAGACCCAGTACTTC. Encoded protein: CSVEAGGETQYF.

This clonotype came up once. V usage is TRBV29-1 and J usage is TRBJ2-7; TRBD1 matches 8 bases. V shed 3 bases, J shed 4 bases, and the junction held 8 bases outside the gene matches. The CDR3 is 14 amino acids. CDR1 and CDR2 from the germline V gene are SQVTM and ANQGSEA. CDR3 loop: CSVEVGRGPYEQYF. CDR3 nucleotides: TGCAGCGTTGAGGTAGGCAGGGGGCCATACGAGCAGTACTTC.

This clonotype has a handful of counts. This chain links TRBV20-1 with TRBJ1-2, with D hard to call. The length of the CDR3 is 13 residues. The ends were cut back, 1 base at V and 2 bases at J, with 8 bases in the middle. Looked up from germline, CDR1 is DFQATT and CDR2 is SNEGSKA (reference sequence). CDR3 loop: CSARGQANYGYTF. The CDR3 DNA follows: TGCAGTGCTAGAGGGCAGGCCAACTATGGCTACACCTTC.

The V gene is TRBV3-1, the J gene TRBJ1-3, with no clear D. The CDR3 totals 14 residues. CDR1 and CDR2 (germline): LGHDT, YNNKEL (reference sequence). Trimming cost V 3 bases and J 3 bases, with 9 bases left between them. The CDR3 loop reads CASSQVNIGNTIYF. In nucleotides, the CDR3 is TGTGCCAGCAGCCAGGTGAACATTGGAAACACCATATATTTT.

CDR3 residues: CSAEDRGNYEQYF. The CDR3 region has the DNA TGCAGCGCCGAGGACAGGGGAAACTACGAGCAGTACTTC. V gene TRBV29-1 combines with J gene TRBJ2-7; 9 bases align to TRBD1. The CDR3 runs to 13 residues. The J segment lost 3 bases and the V segment lost 7 bases, leaving 7 bases of the junction unmatched. Germline V gives CDR1 SQVTM, CDR2 ANQGSEA.

In this sample, this clonotype turned up a few times. The V call is TRBV7-9, the J call TRBJ1-2; TRBD1 agrees at 9 bases. Germline CDR1 reads SEHNR; CDR2 reads FQNEAQ (reference sequence). The CDR3 covers 14 residues. V was clipped by 5 bases and J by 7 bases; unmatched bases: 8. CDR3 loop: CASSQPGTGLGYTF. CDR3 DNA sequence: TGTGCCAGCAGCCAGCCCGGGACAGGGCTTGGCTACACCTTC.

This clonotype was detected a few times. The rearrangement links TRBV20-1 to TRBJ2-5; D ambiguous. Deletions cut 0 bases from V and 6 bases from J, with 5 bases between. The CDR3 extends over 11 amino acids. Germline V gene lookup returns CDR1 DFQATT and CDR2 SNEGSKA (reference sequence). CDR3 sequence: CSARDRQTQYF. The CDR3, as DNA: TGCAGTGCTAGAGATCGCCAGACCCAGTACTTC.

The genes are TRBV20-1 and TRBJ2-7; the D gene is possibly TRBD2 (7 bases). The CDR3 length is 14 residues. V was shortened by 1 base and J by 3 bases, with 13 bases between the two germline ends. Germline V gene lookup returns CDR1 DFQATT and CDR2 SNEGSKA (reference sequence). The chain's CDR3 is CSARAAGAYYEQYF. The DNA for the CDR3 is TGCAGTGCTAGAGCGGCGGGGGCGTACTACGAGCAGTACTTC.

This clonotype was detected only a few times. The V and J genes are TRBV20-1 and TRBJ1-5; D gene ambiguous. CDR1 is DFQATT, CDR2 SNEGSKA, per germline (reference sequence). CDR3 size: 12 residues. The V end lost 0 bases, the J end lost 10 bases, and 10 bases lay between the germline ends. The CDR3 is CSAREVGGPQHF. Here the CDR3 DNA reads TGCAGTGCTAGAGAGGTTGGCGGCCCCCAGCATTTT.

V usage is TRBV9 and J usage is TRBJ1-3, with 7 positions matching TRBD1. Trimming removed 7 bases from V and 4 bases from J; junction bases left unmatched: 5. The germline V gene encodes CDR1 SGDLS and CDR2 YYNGEE. This CDR3 comprises 13 residues. CDR3 in DNA: TGTGCCAGCGGAGGGGGCGGCGGAAACACCATATATTTT. This sequence encodes CASGGGGGNTIYF.

This sequence joins TRBV30 and TRBJ2-3; 11 nucleotides align to TRBD1. V shed 5 bases, J shed 4 bases, and the junction held 8 bases outside the gene matches. The CDR3 loop spans 15 amino acids. The germline gives CDR1 GTSNPN, CDR2 SVGIG (reference sequence). CDR3 bases: TGTGCCTGGTCACCTCCGGGACAGGGGGCAGATACGCAGTATTTT. Its protein is CAWSPPGQGADTQYF.

This clonotype came up many times. The chain links TRBV9 to TRBJ2-2; 7 nucleotides agree with TRBD2. The CDR3 runs 13 residues. Germline trimming cut 1 base from V and 7 bases from J; bases unmatched to any gene: 1. The germline V gene encodes CDR1 SGDLS and CDR2 YYNGEE. CDR3 protein: CASSVSGGGELFF. The CDR3 region has the DNA TGTGCCAGCAGCGTATCGGGGGGCGGGGAGCTGTTTTTT.